This TCR beta chain derives from a study of T-cell reconstitution after alpha-beta-depleted transplantation in children. General study results and limits: Newly produced T cells mostly accounted for T-cell counts and diversity one year post-transplant. From surviving recipient T cells and thymic progenitors came the high day-60 TCRbeta diversity observed in some patients.

This clonotype appeared many times. The target antigen is unknown. The germline V gene has CDR1 SGHRS and CDR2 YFSETQ. Germline trimming cut 6 bases from V and 5 bases from J; bases unmatched to any gene: 8. The CDR3 totals 14 residues. Unique molecular identifiers were used to barcode this TCRbeta library. MiXCR, applied by TCRdb to the PCR reads, yields one record per CDR3 protein. This sample has 750,000 to 950,000 distinct CDR3 sequences, with approximately 15% found just once. The chain employs TRBV5-1 and TRBJ2-1; 7 positions match TRBD2. Material: PBMCs, mostly from graft donor cells, obtained 360 days after TCRalphabeta/CD19-depleted stem cell transplant. The sequence derives from a male patient younger than 18 who had a stem cell transplant for acute lymphoblastic leukemia, so the T cells may come from the graft donor. This chain's CDR3 is CASTPRDYNNEQFF. In DNA, the CDR3 is TGCGCCAGCACTCCCCGGGACTACAACAATGAGCAGTTCTTC. The variable domain in full, with the rest retrieved from reference TRBV5-1 and TRBJ2-1, is KAGVTQTPRYLIKTRGQQVTLSCSPISGHRSVSWYQQTPGQGLQFLFEYFSETQRNKGNFPGRFSGRQFSNSRSEMNVSTLELGDSALYLCASTPRDYNNEQFFGPGTRLTVL.